The 5 T cell receptor beta chains below come from one sample, sequenced in a study of cytomegalovirus exposure and HLA in healthy donors. This PCR relied on a set of 60 Vbeta primers and 13 Jbeta primers. Assay: immunoSEQ multiplex PCR; the TCRdb copy retains only in-frame clones and omits some. The table includes fewer than 200,000 clones, approximately 81% detected once. The sequenced sample was PBMCs. The receptors were gathered from a male donor in good health and CMV-seronegative.

The DNA for the CDR3 is TGTGCCAGCAGCTTCCGACAGGGGGGTAGGATGAACACTGAAGCTTTCTTT. It codes for CASSFRQGGRMNTEAFF. The chain links TRBV7-3 to TRBJ1-1, with 9 nucleotides matching TRBD1. Germline V gene lookup returns CDR1 SGHTA and CDR2 FQGTGA. V shed 3 bases and J 0 bases; nucleotides not matched to a gene: 8. The CDR3 consists of 17 residues.

The DNA for the CDR3 is TGTGCTAGTGGTTTGTTGGGGGCGAACACTGAAGCTTTCTTT. Protein product: CASGLLGANTEAFF. V and J are TRBV12-5 and TRBJ1-1, with a possible D match to TRBD1 (6 bases). The germline V gene has CDR1 LGHNT and CDR2 FRNRAP. V gave up 2 bases and J gave up 1 base, with 8 bases separating them. The CDR3 contains 14 residues.

The count of this clone is one. DNA of the CDR3: TGCGCCAGCAGCATGGACAGGGGGCATAGAAACATTCAGTACTTC. Amino acid sequence: CASSMDRGHRNIQYF. This chain links TRBV5-1 with TRBJ2-4; TRBD1 agrees at 11 bases. V was pared by 4 bases and J by 6 bases, with 6 bases of the junction left unmatched. The CDR3 length is 15 residues. Germline V lookup: CDR1 SGHRS, CDR2 YFSETQ.

In this sample, this clone turned up a few times. The chain employs TRBV4-3 and TRBJ2-7; TRBD2 matches at 15 bases. The junction had 5 bases not matched to a gene; V was cut back by 4 bases and J by 4 bases. The germline V gene encodes CDR1 LGHNA and CDR2 YSLEER. This CDR3 spans 16 amino acids. This CDR3 is CASSPGLAGGSYEQYF. The CDR3 region has the DNA TGCGCCAGCAGCCCGGGACTAGCGGGAGGATCTTACGAGCAGTACTTC.

This clone has a handful of counts. The rearrangement joins TRBV7-2 to TRBJ2-2; 8 bases fit TRBD2. Germline V lookup: CDR1 SGHTA, CDR2 FQGNSA. Trimming took 5 bases from V and 4 from J; bases not matched to a gene: 9. CDR3 length equals 16 residues. Written as DNA, the CDR3 is TGTGCCAGCAGCCCGGTAGCGGGACGGGGCACCGGGGAGCTGTTTTTT. Amino acids: CASSPVAGRGTGELFF. Full variable domain (rest looked up from reference TRBV7-2 and TRBJ2-2): GAGVSQSPSNKVTEKGKDVELRCDPISGHTALYWYRQSLGQGLEFLIYFQGNSAPDKSGLPSDRFSAERTGGSVSTLTIQRTQQEDSAVYLCASSPVAGRGTGELFFGEGSRLTVL.